This is a list of T cell receptor beta chains from one sample in a study of OX40 agonist ivuxolimab in advanced cancers. Only in-frame clones appear in the TCRdb table, and some are missing; sequencing was by immunoSEQ multiplex PCR. Found here are approximately 41,000 clones, around four fifths of them singletons; the top ten hold around 2.9%. The sequencing used CD4+ or CD8+ T cells sorted from blood, collected in a trial of the OX40 agonist ivuxolimab. Receptors originate from an adult with an advanced solid tumor such as melanoma, head and neck, liver or kidney cancer. CDR3s include the opening cysteine and the closing phenylalanine or tryptophan. A D gene is named only where the DNA matches it firmly. Some rows have no size entry. The others give once, few or many, or a class for an expanded clone.

once	TRBD1	TRBV6-6	TRBJ1-1	TGTGCCAGCAGTTACTTGGACAGGGGTGGAACTGAAGCTTTCTTT	CASSYLDRGGTEAFF
NA	NA	TRBV4-3	TRBJ2-3	TGCGCCAGCAGCCAAGGCTCGGGCACAGATACGCAGTATTTT	CASSQGSGTDTQYF
NA	NA	TRBV19	TRBJ1-5	TGTGCCAGCCATGATAGCAATCAGCCCCAGCATTTT	CASHDSNQPQHF
NA	NA	TRBV28	TRBJ1-1	TGTGCCAGCAGTCAGACGTTGGACAGCCTTAGGGCTTTCTTT	CASSQTLDSLRAFF
NA	NA	TRBV28	TRBJ2-7	TGTGCCAGCAGTCACAATAGTCGTGCTCGGCACGAGCAGTACTTC	CASSHNSRARHEQYF
NA	TRBD1	TRBV11-3	TRBJ2-1	TGTGCCAGCGGGTGGGGACAGGGGGCCAATGAGCAGTTCTTC	CASGWGQGANEQFF
NA	TRBD1	TRBV18	TRBJ2-1	TGTGCCAGCTCACCGTACGACAGGGTGGGGAGCTCCTACAATGAGCAGTTCTTC	CASSPYDRVGSSYNEQFF
once	TRBD1	TRBV5-8	TRBJ2-5	TGTGCCAGCAGCCGGGGACAGGGTAGTGAAGAGACCCAGTACTTC	CASSRGQGSEETQYF
NA	NA	TRBV18	TRBJ1-2	TGTGCCAGCTCACCTACGGCGGAACCTAACTATGGCTACACCTTC	CASSPTAEPNYGYTF
NA	TRBD1	TRBV30	TRBJ1-5	TGTGCCTGGAGCTCGAGGAACAGGGGTTTTGATCAGCCCCAGCATTTT	CAWSSRNRGFDQPQHF
NA	NA	TRBV7-2	TRBJ2-7	TGTGCCAGCAGCTCCAGACAGAGTGTGAGCTCCTACGAGCAGTACTTC	CASSSRQSVSSYEQYF
NA	NA	TRBV27	TRBJ2-3	TGTGCCAGCAGTCCATTAGCTCGGAGAGATACGCAGTATTTT	CASSPLARRDTQYF
NA	NA	TRBV6-6	TRBJ2-5	TGTGCCAGCAGCCCCCGGAGCGAAGAGACCCAGTACTTC	CASSPRSEETQYF
NA	NA	TRBV6-6	TRBJ1-1	TGTGCCAGCAGCCGCATGGGAGCCATGAACACTGAAGCTTTCTTT	CASSRMGAMNTEAFF
NA	TRBD2	TRBV7-2	TRBJ2-3	TGTGCCAGCAGCTCTCAGCGGGGAGCTAGCACAGATACGCAGTATTTT	CASSSQRGASTDTQYF
NA	NA	TRBV7-2	TRBJ2-7	TGTGCCAGCAGCTTAGCGGGAGCCTACGAGCAGTACTTC	CASSLAGAYEQYF
NA	NA	TRBV11-3	TRBJ2-1	TGTGCCAGCAGCTTAGAGTGGAGTAACGAGCAGTTCTTC	CASSLEWSNEQFF